Below, 5 T cell receptor beta chains from the same sample are listed, as sequenced in a study of blood T cell repertoires in COVID-19. Produced via immunoSEQ multiplex PCR; TCRdb's table is partial and in-frame only. The sample lists roughly 80,000 clones; about four fifths were seen once. The material sequenced was peripheral blood. These receptors were collected from a man older than 75 with acute or convalescent COVID-19.

The chain employs TRBV4-1 and TRBJ1-6, with D possibly being TRBD1 (5 bases). V shed 0 bases and J shed 9 bases, with 15 bases lying between them. The germline gives CDR1 MGHRA, CDR2 YSYEKL. CDR3 length: 16 residues. Here the CDR3 DNA reads TGCGCCAGCAGCCAAGAAGGATTGGGGGGAGGTTCACCCCTCCACTTT. Translated: CASSQEGLGGGSPLHF.

The chain uses TRBV14 and TRBJ2-3; 7 bases agree with TRBD1. J was trimmed by 3 bases and V by 1 base; bases with no gene match: 4. The CDR3 covers 15 residues. Per germline, CDR1 SGHDN and CDR2 FVKESK. CDR3 coding DNA: TGTGCCAGCAGCCAAGGAGGGGGCGCAACAGATACGCAGTATTTT. This gives the protein CASSQGGGATDTQYF.

The chain combines TRBV5-4 with TRBJ1-6; 8 positions agree with TRBD1. Trimming took 1 base from V and 8 from J; bases not matched to a gene: 8. CDR1 and CDR2 from the germline V gene are SGHNT and YYREEE (reference sequence). The CDR3 extends over 16 amino acids. CDR3 bases: TGTGCCAGCAGCTTGTGGAGCGGGACAGGCGATTCACCCCTCCACTTT. This sequence encodes CASSLWSGTGDSPLHF. The full variable domain, its missing parts supplied by reference TRBV5-4 and TRBJ1-6, is ETGVTQSPTHLIKTRGQQVTLRCSSQSGHNTVSWYQQALGQGPQFIFQYYREEENGRGNFPPRFSGLQFPNYSSELNVNALELDDSALYLCASSLWSGTGDSPLHFGNGTRLTVT.

This chain links TRBV3-1 (or the pseudogene TRBV3-2) with TRBJ1-5; possibly TRBD1 for D (5 bases). The CDR3 sequence is 13 residues long. Germline-derived CDR1 and CDR2 are LGHDT and YNNKEL (reference sequence). V shed 1 base and J shed 5 bases, with 6 bases lying between them. For the CDR3, the DNA is TGTGCCAGCAGCCAAGGGGGCGATCAGCCCCAGCATTTT. This translates into CASSQGGDQPQHF.

This clone was seen only a few times. The J gene is TRBJ2-1, the V gene TRBV9, with 8 bases aligning to TRBD1. With 4 bases clipped from V and 4 bases from J, the junction kept 7 bases outside the gene matches. The CDR3 has 15 residues. Germline V lookup: CDR1 SGDLS, CDR2 YYNGEE. The CDR3 nucleotides read TGTGCCAGCAGCCCGAGACAGGGGACTTACAATGAGCAGTTCTTC. This translates into CASSPRQGTYNEQFF.